This T cell receptor beta chain was retrieved from a study of blood T cell repertoires in COVID-19. For the study at large: The United States, Italy and Spain supplied acute and convalescent COVID-19 samples. T cells, B-cell-depleted T cells, or PBMCs supplied cDNA or gDNA.

V dropped 9 bases and J dropped 5; count of bases not matched to a gene: 17. Germline V lookup: CDR1 SGHRS, CDR2 YFSETQ. CDR3 length: 15 residues. The sample holds one count of this clone. As originally analysed: Amplifying reference gene primers gave estimates of nucleated cell counts. TCRdb's table, derived via immunoSEQ multiplex PCR, lists solely in-frame clones and lacks some. V and J calls and clone size are as listed in that table; D and trimming were resolved from the DNA. The table lists some 75,000 clones, roughly 91% of them singletons. The J gene is TRBJ2-7, the V gene TRBV5-1; 7 bases align to TRBD2. The sequenced sample consisted of peripheral blood. The sequence came from a man aged 55 to 69 with acute or convalescent COVID-19. CDR3 coding DNA: TGCGCCACCTCCTCTTCACCGGGACTATCTGACGAGCAGTACTTC. The encoded protein is CATSSSPGLSDEQYF.